This entry lists 11 T cell receptor beta chains sequenced from one sample in a study of OX40 agonist ivuxolimab in advanced cancers. The repertoire was sequenced with immunoSEQ multiplex PCR; TCRdb's copy has only in-frame clones and lacks some. Seen here are tens of thousands of clones, more than 80% observed once, and the top ten hold 12%. Sequencing used CD4+ or CD8+ T cells sorted from blood, obtained in a trial of the OX40 agonist ivuxolimab. The receptor set was obtained from an adult with an advanced solid tumor such as melanoma, head and neck, liver or kidney cancer.

This clone was observed once. The CDR3 region has the DNA TGTGCCAGCAGTGTCGGGACAGGACTCGCAATTGAGCAGTTCTTC. Translated, it gives CASSVGTGLAIEQFF. V usage is TRBV6-4 and J usage is TRBJ2-1; 8 bases are shared with TRBD1. Germline V gene data show CDR1 as MRHNA and CDR2 as SNTAGT. The CDR3 sequence is 15 residues long. J was trimmed by 9 bases and V by 4 bases; bases with no gene match: 11.

This clone turned up a few times. V gene TRBV19 combines with J gene TRBJ2-7, with D hard to call. With 3 bases removed from V and 6 bases from J, the gap between germline ends came to 12 bases. The CDR3 is 13 residues long. The germline V gene has CDR1 LNHDA and CDR2 SQIVND (reference sequence). CDR3 sequence reads: CASSIPNTAEQYF. DNA for the CDR3: TGTGCCAGTAGTATCCCAAACACGGCCGAGCAGTACTTC.

The rearrangement links TRBV5-6 to TRBJ1-1; D uncertain. Germline V lookup: CDR1 SGHDT, CDR2 YYEEEE. CDR3 length: 13 amino acids. V lost 0 bases and J 2 bases, leaving 5 bases between the germline ends. CDR3 loop: CASSLDRNTEAFF. For the CDR3, the DNA is TGTGCCAGCAGCTTGGACAGAAACACTGAAGCTTTCTTT.

The chain employs TRBV4-1 and TRBJ2-3; D gene ambiguous. The CDR3 spans 16 residues. Deletions cut 0 bases from V and 0 bases from J, with 10 bases between. Germline assignment: CDR1 MGHRA and CDR2 YSYEKL. The chain's CDR3 is CASSQEVAASTDTQYF. In nucleotides, the CDR3 is TGCGCCAGCAGCCAAGAGGTTGCGGCTAGCACAGATACGCAGTATTTT.

This rearrangement joins TRBV27 to TRBJ2-5, with D perhaps matching TRBD2 (5 bases). The germline V gene has CDR1 MNHEY and CDR2 SMNVEV (reference sequence). The V gene lost 7 bases and the J gene lost 5 bases, with 20 bases spanning the gap. The CDR3 spans 15 residues. The CDR3 here is CASTSLLRGMETQYF. The CDR3, as DNA: TGTGCCAGCACCTCCCTCCTTCGGGGTATGGAGACCCAGTACTTC.

The table lists this clone with a count of one. The chain couples TRBV7-9 to TRBJ2-7; D is unclear. The CDR3 runs 14 residues. Between the trimmed V and J ends, which lost 1 base and 1 base, there was a span of 8 bases. Germline V gene lookup returns CDR1 SEHNR and CDR2 FQNEAQ (reference sequence). CDR3 loop: CASSLDSDSYEQYF. CDR3 in DNA: TGTGCCAGCAGCTTAGACAGCGATTCCTACGAGCAGTACTTC.

A single count supports this clone. This chain links TRBV5-1 with TRBJ2-5, with no clear D. V gave up 1 base and J gave up 2 bases, with 0 bases separating them. The germline gives CDR1 SGHRS, CDR2 YFSETQ. There are 11 residues in the CDR3. The CDR3 reads CASSLQETQYF. CDR3 bases: TGCGCCAGCAGCTTGCAAGAGACCCAGTACTTC.

This clone came up once. V gene TRBV7-9 combines with J gene TRBJ2-1; the match to TRBD1 covers 7 bases. Unmatched junction bases numbered 1, after V lost 1 base and J lost 7 bases. This CDR3 spans 13 amino acids. CDR1 SEHNR and CDR2 FQNEAQ come from the germline V gene (reference sequence). CDR3 region: CASSLDRGNEQFF. The CDR3 region has the DNA TGTGCCAGCAGCTTAGACAGGGGTAATGAGCAGTTCTTC.

As regards this clone: A much larger clone sits a single nucleotide away, making a read error possible. The chain recombines TRBV6-6 with TRBJ2-1; D possibly matches TRBD1 or TRBD2 (5 bases each). The CDR3 covers 12 residues. V dropped 8 bases and J dropped 0 bases, with 5 bases sitting between them. Germline loops: CDR1 MNHNY, CDR2 SVGAGI (reference sequence). Here the CDR3 DNA reads TGTGCCAGCGGGGGCTCCTACAATGAGCAGTTCTTC. As protein: CASGGSYNEQFF.

The rearrangement uses TRBV6-5 and TRBJ2-3; D is unclear. CDR1 is MNHEY and CDR2 is SVGAGI in the germline V gene. V gave up 0 bases and J gave up 6 bases, with 4 bases separating them. The CDR3 runs to 12 residues. Here the CDR3 DNA reads TGTGCCAGCAGTTACTCTTGGGATACGCAGTATTTT. It translates to CASSYSWDTQYF.

This clone was picked up a small number of times. The CDR3 DNA follows: TGTGCCAGCAGTGATGCGGGAGACTACGAGCAGTACTTC. It encodes CASSDAGDYEQYF. The gene calls are TRBV7-9 and TRBJ2-7; the match to TRBD2 covers 7 bases. The germline V gene encodes CDR1 SEHNR and CDR2 FQNEAQ (reference sequence). V lost 6 bases to trimming and J lost 3 bases; unmatched junction nucleotides: 5. The CDR3 has 13 residues.